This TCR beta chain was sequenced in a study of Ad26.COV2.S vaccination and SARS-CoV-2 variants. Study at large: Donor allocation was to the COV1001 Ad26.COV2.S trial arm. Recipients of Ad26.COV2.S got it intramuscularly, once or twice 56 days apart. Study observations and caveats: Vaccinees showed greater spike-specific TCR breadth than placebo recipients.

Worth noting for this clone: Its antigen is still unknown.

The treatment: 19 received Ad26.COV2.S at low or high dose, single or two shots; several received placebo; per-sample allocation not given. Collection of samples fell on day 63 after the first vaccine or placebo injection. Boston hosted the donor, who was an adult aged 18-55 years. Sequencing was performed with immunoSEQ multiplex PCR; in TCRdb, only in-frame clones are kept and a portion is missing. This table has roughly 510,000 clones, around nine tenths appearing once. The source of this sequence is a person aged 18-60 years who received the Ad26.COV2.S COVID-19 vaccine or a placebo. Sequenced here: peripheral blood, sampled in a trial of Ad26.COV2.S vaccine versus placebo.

The CDR3 DNA reads TGTGCCAGCAGCCGCTCAGGGGTTCAGCCCCAGCATTTT. Translation gives CASSRSGVQPQHF. J is TRBJ1-5 and V is TRBV2; TRBD1 might be the D (6 bases). CDR1 is SNHLY and CDR2 is FYNNEI in the germline V gene. The CDR3 is 13 amino acids. Between the trimmed V and J ends, which lost 6 bases and 6 bases, there was a span of 12 bases.